This T cell receptor (beta chain) was sequenced during a study of molecular identifiers for immune sequencing clone quantification. Trimming shortened V by 6 bases and J by 7 bases, and 22 bases separated the two germline ends. The CDR3 consists of 16 residues. TCRdb processed the PCR reads anew with MiXCR; each CDR3 protein has one entry. Of 90,000 or so distinct CDR3 sequences listed, 20% to 25% are singletons. Comment on this clonotype: A much larger clone differs from this one at a single base, so this may be a read error.

This sequence originates from a human donor in good health. Some libraries in this study had Jurkat cell RNA spiked in. The V and J genes are TRBV12-3 or TRBV12-4 and TRBJ1-5; D unclear. Sequencing used naive CD8+ T cells from blood, with Jurkat cell RNA spiked in. Subset denoted: FACS-sorted CD8+CD4-CCR7+CD45RA+ naive T cells. CDR3 residues: CASSPSLSSPKQPQHF. CDR3 nucleotide sequence: TGTGCCAGCAGCCCCTCTCTTTCCAGCCCCAAACAGCCCCAGCATTTT.